Included here is one T cell receptor beta chain sequence, with context. Its antigen is still unknown. Via MiXCR, TCRdb re-called the 5' RACE reads, giving one row per CDR3 protein. The data contain approximately 140,000 distinct CDR3 sequences, under 4.5% of them seen just once; the ten biggest clones take up more than 7%. This sample is part of a study of identical twins. General study points: Recombination models fit unrelated individuals' TCR alpha sharing but underestimated twins'. Not following the same donors, the study drew its conclusions from cross-sectional statistical analysis.

V lost 2 bases, J lost 3 bases, and 3 bases stayed unmatched. This CDR3 region has 15 residues. The germline V gene encodes CDR1 SEHNR and CDR2 FQNEAQ (reference sequence). The sequencing input was memory T cells sorted from blood. The clonotype was recovered from a young man in good health. The gene calls are TRBV7-9 and TRBJ2-2, with 7 bases fitting TRBD2. The CDR3 nucleotides are TGTGCCAGCAGCTTACGGCGGGAGCACACCGGGGAGCTGTTTTTT. Amino acid sequence: CASSLRREHTGELFF.